This TCR beta chain was profiled in a study of T cells in Graves' hyperthyroidism and ophthalmopathy. CDR3 size: 14 residues. Trimming shortened V by 4 bases and J by 6 bases, and 16 bases separated the two germline ends. Ten or more counts support this clonotype. Using RNA transcripts as the source, TCR beta CDR3 regions were amplified. In the first-round RT-PCR of the TCR CDR3, the HTBI primer set was used. TCRdb processed the multiplex PCR reads anew with MiXCR; each CDR3 protein has one entry. This table holds fewer than 550,000 distinct CDR3 sequences, around a sixth found once. The source is a woman aged 18-29 years with Graves' hyperthyroidism. The source material was blood. The J gene is TRBJ2-7, the V gene TRBV12-3 or TRBV12-4; D gene uncertain. CDR3 nucleotide sequence: TGTGCCAGCAGTTCTATGGAAATCAGCCCCGAGCAGTACTTC. It is translated as CASSSMEISPEQYF.